Listed below are T cell receptor beta chains from one sample, sequenced in a study of T cell responses to AZD1222 COVID-19 vaccine. Measured with immunoSEQ multiplex PCR; TCRdb has only the in-frame clones, and not every one. The repertoire holds 150,000 or so clones, with about 90% as singletons. Sequencing used peripheral blood, obtained on day 0 of AZD1222 vaccination. Receptor source: an adult in good health. CDR3s include the opening cysteine and the closing phenylalanine or tryptophan. A D gene is named only where the DNA matches it firmly. Expanded clones are given a class, and other clones once, few, many or no size at all.

>TRBV19|once|TRBD1|TRBJ1-5
CASKPGQGIVQPQHF
TGTGCCAGTAAGCCGGGACAGGGAATAGTTCAGCCCCAGCATTTT
>TRBV6-6|once|.|TRBJ1-2
CASIEGIGGYTF
TGTGCCAGCATTGAGGGGATAGGCGGCTACACCTTC
>TRBV5-6|.|.|TRBJ1-1
CASSVLLGTEAFF
TGTGCCAGCAGCGTACTGTTAGGGACTGAAGCTTTCTTT
>TRBV30|.|TRBD2|TRBJ2-1
CACSASGSSYNEQFF
TGTGCCTGTTCTGCTAGCGGGAGCTCCTACAATGAGCAGTTCTTC
>TRBV28|.|.|TRBJ1-6
CASSRTEGLYNSPLHF
TGTGCCAGCAGTCGGACGGAAGGTCTCTATAATTCACCCCTCCACTTT
>TRBV19|.|.|TRBJ1-5
CASSIVFQFNQPQHF
TGTGCCAGTAGTATAGTTTTCCAATTTAATCAGCCCCAGCATTTT
>TRBV30|.|.|TRBJ1-2
CAWRQGGDYGYTF
TGTGCCTGGAGACAGGGTGGTGACTATGGCTACACCTTC
>TRBV19|.|.|TRBJ2-1
CASSLRGQTGIGRNEQFF
TGTGCCAGTAGTCTGCGGGGACAAACAGGGATCGGCAGGAATGAGCAGTTCTTC
>TRBV3-1/TRBV3-2|.|.|TRBJ2-3
CASSHPPKGLDGDTQYF
TGTGCCAGCAGCCACCCCCCAAAAGGGCTAGATGGGGATACGCAGTATTTT
>TRBV27|.|.|TRBJ1-5
CASSLGGTLNQPQHF
TGTGCCAGCAGTTTAGGCGGGACCCTTAATCAGCCCCAGCATTTT
>TRBV29-1|.|TRBD2|TRBJ2-1
CSSIGRGVSYNEQFF
TGCAGCTCCATAGGTCGGGGGGTCTCCTACAATGAGCAGTTCTTC
>TRBV30|.|.|TRBJ1-1
CAWSVQGFAEAFF
TGTGCCTGGAGTGTACAGGGATTCGCTGAAGCTTTCTTT
>TRBV23-1|.|TRBD1|TRBJ1-2
CASSQPDRADGYTF
TGCGCCAGCAGTCAACCCGACAGGGCGGATGGCTACACCTTC
>TRBV7-2|.|.|TRBJ1-2
CASSLGVNYGYTF
TGTGCCAGCAGCTTAGGGGTAAACTATGGCTACACCTTC
>TRBV5-4|.|.|TRBJ1-2
CASSLYKDGYTF
TGTGCCAGCAGCCTCTACAAGGATGGCTACACCTTC
>TRBV5-4|.|.|TRBJ2-1
CASSIEPGTPALNEQFF
TGTGCCAGCAGCATCGAACCCGGGACACCTGCCCTTAATGAGCAGTTCTTC
>TRBV6-5|.|TRBD1|TRBJ2-7
CASRPNRGIDEQYF
TGTGCCAGCAGGCCTAACAGGGGGATCGACGAGCAGTACTTC
>TRBV5-4|.|.|TRBJ1-2
CASSQRWGPYGYTF
TGTGCCAGCAGCCAGCGATGGGGCCCGTATGGCTACACCTTC
>TRBV6-1|.|.|TRBJ2-7
CASSDARKRGLLFSYEQYF
TGTGCCAGCAGTGACGCCCGAAAACGCGGGCTTCTCTTCTCCTACGAGCAGTACTTC
>TRBV29-1|.|.|TRBJ1-1
CSVVASTTEAFF
TGCAGCGTTGTTGCCTCCACCACTGAAGCTTTCTTT
>TRBV5-5|.|.|TRBJ2-7
CASSGRDYEQYF
TGTGCCAGCAGCGGGAGAGACTACGAGCAGTACTTC
>TRBV24-1|.|.|TRBJ2-3
CATTGRAGGSTDTQYF
TGTGCCACCACAGGAAGGGCCGGGGGAAGCACAGATACGCAGTATTTT
>TRBV4-2|.|.|TRBJ1-2
CASSQDRRTYGYTF
TGTGCCAGCAGCCAAGATCGACGGACCTATGGCTACACCTTC
>TRBV28|.|.|TRBJ1-5
CASSRTDSNQPQHF
TGTGCCAGCAGTAGGACAGATAGCAATCAGCCCCAGCATTTT
>TRBV4-3|once|.|TRBJ1-6
CASSQDWRDGGPPLHF
TGCGCCAGCAGCCAAGATTGGCGGGACGGAGGACCCCCCCTCCACTTT
>TRBV7-9|.|TRBD1|TRBJ1-3
CASSFLRTGTNTIYF
TGTGCCAGCAGCTTCCTACGGACAGGGACAAACACCATATATTTT
>TRBV5-1|.|.|TRBJ2-7
CASSLASGPLYEQYF
TGCGCCAGCAGCTTGGCAAGCGGGCCACTCTACGAGCAGTACTTC
>TRBV7-2|.|TRBD1|TRBJ1-1
CASSPRVWGQDPGAFF
TGTGCCAGCAGCCCAAGGGTTTGGGGACAGGACCCCGGGGCTTTCTTT
>TRBV6-5|.|.|TRBJ1-3
CASSHDGQALDTIYF
TGTGCCAGCAGTCACGACGGGCAGGCCTTGGACACCATATATTTT
>TRBV19|.|.|TRBJ2-1
CASSGRGYNEQFF
TGTGCCAGTAGTGGCAGGGGTTACAATGAGCAGTTCTTC
>TRBV12-3/TRBV12-4|.|.|TRBJ2-1
CASSQRNEQFF
TGTGCCAGCAGCCAACGTAATGAGCAGTTCTTC
>TRBV5-1|.|TRBD1|TRBJ2-2
CASSLVQGANTGELFF
TGCGCCAGCAGCTTGGTCCAGGGGGCGAACACCGGGGAGCTGTTTTTT
>TRBV4-3|.|TRBD1|TRBJ1-6
CASSQDFRAGGSPLHF
TGCGCCAGCAGCCAAGATTTCCGGGCAGGGGGATCACCCCTCCACTTT
>TRBV27|.|.|TRBJ1-4
CASRVGQSTNEKLFF
TGTGCCAGCCGCGTAGGACAGTCAACTAATGAAAAACTGTTTTTT
>TRBV10-3|.|.|TRBJ2-5
CAISEQGPLKETQYF
TGTGCCATCAGTGAACAGGGCCCCCTCAAAGAGACCCAGTACTTC
>TRBV6-5|once|.|TRBJ2-2
CATTWFTSNTGELFF
TGTGCCACCACTTGGTTTACCTCGAACACCGGGGAGCTGTTTTTT
>TRBV27|.|TRBD2|TRBJ2-5
CASSLSIAGGETQYF
TGTGCCAGCAGTTTATCGATAGCGGGGGGTGAGACCCAGTACTTC
>TRBV6-2/TRBV6-3|.|TRBD2|TRBJ2-7
CASSHGLAGATYEQYF
TGTGCCAGCAGCCATGGGTTAGCGGGGGCCACCTACGAGCAGTACTTC
>TRBV9|.|TRBD1|TRBJ1-2
CASSVADTGEDYGYTF
TGTGCCAGCAGCGTAGCTGATACAGGGGAGGACTATGGCTACACCTTC
>TRBV6-5|.|.|TRBJ1-6
CASSYLGGARNSPLHF
TGTGCCAGCAGTTACTTAGGAGGGGCTCGGAATTCACCCCTCCACTTT
>TRBV30|once|.|TRBJ2-1
CAWSGWRDTSYNEQFF
TGTGCCTGGAGCGGTTGGCGGGACACCTCCTACAATGAGCAGTTCTTC
>TRBV2|once|TRBD1|TRBJ1-1
CASRADAGTVSEAFF
TGTGCCAGCAGGGCCGACGCAGGGACAGTGAGTGAAGCTTTCTTT
>TRBV24-1|.|.|TRBJ2-1
CATSDFGAGVNEQFF
TGTGCCACCAGTGATTTTGGGGCAGGGGTCAATGAGCAGTTCTTC
>TRBV27|.|.|TRBJ1-2
CASSNENRVGSDGYTF
TGTGCCAGCAGTAATGAGAACAGGGTGGGGTCCGATGGCTACACCTTC
>TRBV10-3|few|TRBD1|TRBJ2-7
CAISEPGTGLSYEQYF
TGTGCCATCAGTGAACCCGGGACAGGGCTCTCCTACGAGCAGTACTTC
>TRBV28|.|TRBD2|TRBJ2-7
CASSLRAGGRGRNEQYF
TGTGCCAGCAGTTTACGGGCGGGAGGGAGAGGACGCAACGAGCAGTACTTC
>TRBV7-9|.|.|TRBJ1-1
CASSLNSQNTEAFF
TGTGCCAGCAGCTTGAACAGCCAGAACACTGAAGCTTTCTTT
>TRBV3-1/TRBV3-2|.|.|TRBJ2-2
CASSQTSGTGELFF
TGTGCCAGCAGCCAAACATCGGGGACCGGGGAGCTGTTTTTT
>TRBV27|.|.|TRBJ2-7
CASTLNPYENEQYF
TGTGCCAGCACCCTAAACCCATACGAAAACGAGCAGTACTTC
>TRBV25-1|once|.|TRBJ1-1
CASSEYPQGAEAFF
TGTGCCAGCAGTGAATACCCACAGGGTGCTGAAGCTTTCTTT
>TRBV6-5|.|.|TRBJ1-5
CASNFPGSHNQPQHF
TGTGCCAGCAATTTCCCCGGGTCCCACAATCAGCCCCAGCATTTT